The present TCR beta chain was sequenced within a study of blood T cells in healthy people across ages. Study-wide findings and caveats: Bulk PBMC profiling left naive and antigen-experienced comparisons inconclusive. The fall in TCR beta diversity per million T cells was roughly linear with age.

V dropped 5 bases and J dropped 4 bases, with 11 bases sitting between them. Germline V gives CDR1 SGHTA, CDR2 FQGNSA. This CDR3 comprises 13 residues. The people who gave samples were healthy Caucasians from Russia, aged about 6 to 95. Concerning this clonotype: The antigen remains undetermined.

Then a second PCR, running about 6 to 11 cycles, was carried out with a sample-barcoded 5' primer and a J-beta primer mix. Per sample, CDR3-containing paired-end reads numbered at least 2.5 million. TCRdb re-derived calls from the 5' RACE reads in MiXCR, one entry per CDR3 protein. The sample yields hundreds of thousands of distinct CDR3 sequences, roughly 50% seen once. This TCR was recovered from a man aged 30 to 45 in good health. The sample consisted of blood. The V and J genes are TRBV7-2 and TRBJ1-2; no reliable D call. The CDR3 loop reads CASSPSAVYGYTF. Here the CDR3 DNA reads TGTGCCAGCAGCCCTAGTGCGGTCTATGGCTACACCTTC. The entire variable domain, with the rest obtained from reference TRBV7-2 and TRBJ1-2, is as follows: GAGVSQSPSNKVTEKGKDVELRCDPISGHTALYWYRQSLGQGLEFLIYFQGNSAPDKSGLPSDRFSAERTGGSVSTLTIQRTQQEDSAVYLCASSPSAVYGYTFGSGTRLTVV.